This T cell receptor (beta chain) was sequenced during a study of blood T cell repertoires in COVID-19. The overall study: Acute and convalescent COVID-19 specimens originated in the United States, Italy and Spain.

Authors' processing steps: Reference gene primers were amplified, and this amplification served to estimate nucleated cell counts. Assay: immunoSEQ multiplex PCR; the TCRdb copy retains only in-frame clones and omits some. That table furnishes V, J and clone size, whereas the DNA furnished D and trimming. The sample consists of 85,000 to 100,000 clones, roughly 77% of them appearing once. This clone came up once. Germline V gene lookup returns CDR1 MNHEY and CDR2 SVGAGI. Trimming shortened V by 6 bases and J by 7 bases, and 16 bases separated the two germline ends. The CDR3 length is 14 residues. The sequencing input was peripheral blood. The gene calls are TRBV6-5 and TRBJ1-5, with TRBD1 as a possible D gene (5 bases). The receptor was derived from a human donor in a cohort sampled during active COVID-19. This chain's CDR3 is CASSTTDSSQPQHF. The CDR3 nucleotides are TGTGCCAGCAGCACCACCGACAGTTCCCAGCCCCAGCATTTT.